The 17 T cell receptor beta chains presented below share a single source sample, sequenced in a study of blood T cell repertoires in COVID-19. This table comes from immunoSEQ multiplex PCR, and its TCRdb copy is limited to in-frame clones, with some not included. Of about 160,000 clones listed, 70% to 90% are singletons. The specimen was PBMCs or T cells enriched from blood (not recorded which). The receptors were sampled from a woman aged 50 to 60 who had recovered from COVID-19.

The chain uses TRBV7-3 and TRBJ2-5, with 9 nucleotides matching TRBD2. V was clipped by 2 bases and J by 5 bases; unmatched bases: 9. There are 16 residues in the CDR3. Germline V gene sequence: CDR1 SGHTA, CDR2 FQGTGA. The chain's CDR3 is CASSLEAAGGQETQYF. The CDR3 DNA follows: TGTGCCAGCAGCTTAGAGGCCGCGGGGGGGCAGGAGACCCAGTACTTC. The complete variable domain, with remaining parts taken from reference TRBV7-3 and TRBJ2-5, reads GAGVSQTPSNKVTEKGKYVELRCDPISGHTALYWYRQSLGQGPEFLIYFQGTGAADDSGLPNDRFFAVRPEGSVSTLKIQRTERGDSAVYLCASSLEAAGGQETQYFGPGTRLLVL.

The CDR3 here is CASSLEGARGNEQFF. In DNA, the CDR3 is TGTGCCAGCAGCTTGGAGGGGGCGAGGGGGAATGAGCAGTTCTTC. The genes are TRBV5-4 and TRBJ2-1; 7 bases match TRBD1. Looked up from germline, CDR1 is SGHNT and CDR2 is YYREEE (reference sequence). CDR3 length equals 15 residues. Unmatched junction bases numbered 7, after V lost 0 bases and J lost 7 bases.

The V gene is TRBV6-7, the J gene TRBJ2-7, with D possibly TRBD1 on 6 matching bases. TRBV6-7 is marked as an open reading frame, function uncertain. The CDR3 length is 15 residues. Trimming stripped 2 bases from V and 0 bases from J, with 11 bases between. The CDR3 DNA sequence: TGTGCCAGCAGTTACAAGGGGGACGACTCCTACGAGCAGTACTTC. This sequence encodes CASSYKGDDSYEQYF.

The chain combines TRBV6-5 with TRBJ2-1, with TRBD2 identical over 7 bases. V shed 0 bases and J 0 bases; nucleotides not matched to a gene: 2. The V gene's germline CDR1 is MNHEY and CDR2 SVGAGI. This CDR3 region has 16 residues. The CDR3 region has the DNA TGTGCCAGCAGTTACTCGGGCGGGAGCTCCTACAATGAGCAGTTCTTC. Its translation: CASSYSGGSSYNEQFF.

The chain has TRBV7-9 and TRBJ1-2; 7 bases are shared with TRBD1. With V trimmed by 3 bases and J by 2 bases, 3 bases remained unmatched. CDR3 length equals 14 residues. Looked up from germline, CDR1 is SEHNR and CDR2 is FQNEAQ (reference sequence). The CDR3 sequence is CASSFSGQNYGYTF. The DNA for the CDR3 is TGTGCCAGCAGCTTTTCGGGACAGAACTATGGCTACACCTTC.

The chain uses TRBV9 and TRBJ2-1, with 10 bases matching TRBD2. Germline lookup yields CDR1 SGDLS and CDR2 YYNGEE. V lost 0 bases to trimming and J lost 8 bases; unmatched junction nucleotides: 14. CDR3 size: 18 residues. The CDR3 is CASSVATKRGGLLDEQFF. In DNA form, the CDR3 reads TGTGCCAGCAGCGTAGCTACGAAGCGGGGGGGCCTATTGGATGAGCAGTTCTTC.

With regard to this clone: Compared with germline, one end of the junction differs, possibly owing to a read error. This chain connects TRBV4-3 to TRBJ2-7; possible D gene TRBD2, 5 bases. The CDR3 spans 13 residues. The germline CDR1 and CDR2 sequences are LGHNA and YSLEER. CDR3 region: CASSKDGLYEQYF. CDR3 bases: TGCGCCAGCAGCAAAGACGGACTTTACGAGCAGTACTTC.

This clone was seen only a few times. CDR3 amino acids: CASSQVGGISEQYF. The CDR3 DNA sequence: TGTGCCAGCAGCCAAGTGGGGGGGATCAGCGAGCAGTACTTC. The chain carries TRBV14 and TRBJ2-7; 7 positions agree with TRBD2. The CDR3 is 14 amino acids. Germline V CDR1 and CDR2: SGHDN, FVKESK. Trimming took 1 base from V and 6 from J; bases not matched to a gene: 6.

The rearrangement joins TRBV7-2 to TRBJ1-3, with D uncertain. CDR3 length equals 14 residues. V was trimmed by 3 bases and J by 2 bases, leaving 8 bases between them. The germline V gene has CDR1 SGHTA and CDR2 FQGNSA. CDR3 coding DNA: TGTGCCAGCAGCTTCGGAGAAACTGGAAACACCATATATTTT. Protein sequence: CASSFGETGNTIYF.

V and J are TRBV7-3 and TRBJ2-1; D gene ambiguous. Germline lookup yields CDR1 SGHTA and CDR2 FQGTGA. There are 12 residues in the CDR3. V lost 4 bases, J lost 4 bases, and 5 bases lay in between. CDR3 sequence (DNA): TGTGCCAGCAGCTCCTTATACAATGAGCAGTTCTTC. It encodes CASSSLYNEQFF.

The chain carries TRBV5-6 and TRBJ2-7; 7 bases are a match to TRBD1. CDR1 and CDR2 (germline): SGHDT, YYEEEE. The V and J ends lost 4 bases and 1 base, in that order; junction bases with no gene match: 8. The CDR3 totals 15 residues. The CDR3 coding sequence is TGTGCCAGCAGCCTAAATCCGGGACAGTCCTACGAGCAGTACTTC. Its translation is CASSLNPGQSYEQYF.

V is TRBV7-9 and J is TRBJ2-5, with a weak D call TRBD1 (6 bases). Germline V gene data show CDR1 as SEHNR and CDR2 as FQNEAQ (reference sequence). This CDR3 is built from 13 residues. With 2 bases removed from V and 4 bases from J, the gap between germline ends came to 8 bases. The CDR3 spells CASSLSGAETQYF. CDR3 sequence (DNA): TGTGCCAGCAGCTTATCAGGGGCAGAGACCCAGTACTTC.

This chain connects TRBV11-3 to TRBJ1-5, with TRBD1 matching over 7 bases. The J segment lost 1 base and the V segment lost 5 bases, leaving 5 bases of the junction unmatched. From germline, CDR1 is SGHNT and CDR2 YENEEA. This CDR3 has 15 amino acids. The CDR3: CASSATGTSNQPQHF. The CDR3 DNA reads TGTGCCAGCAGCGCGACAGGGACAAGCAATCAGCCCCAGCATTTT.

The CDR3: CASSYGQGGNTIYF. In nucleotides, the CDR3 is TGTGCCAGCAGTTACGGACAGGGGGGAAACACCATATATTTT. J is TRBJ1-3 and V is TRBV6-5; 9 bases align to TRBD1. The CDR3 totals 14 residues. The junction had 0 bases not matched to a gene; V was cut back by 2 bases and J by 4 bases. CDR1 is MNHEY and CDR2 is SVGAGI in the germline V gene.

The V and J genes are TRBV5-1 and TRBJ2-7; D gene unclear. Trimming pared 0 bases from V and 1 base from J, leaving 5 bases between. Germline V CDR1 and CDR2: SGHRS, YFSETQ. This CDR3 spans 13 amino acids. DNA for the CDR3: TGCGCCAGCAGCTTGGCCGGGTCCTACGAGCAGTACTTC. It specifies CASSLAGSYEQYF.

The J gene is TRBJ2-3, the V gene TRBV29-1; 11 nucleotides match TRBD2. The germline gives CDR1 SQVTM, CDR2 ANQGSEA. The ends lost 0 bases at V and 4 bases at J; junction bases unmatched: 3. The CDR3 has 15 residues. The CDR3 loop reads CSVEEGLAVADTQYF. The CDR3 bases are TGCAGCGTTGAAGAGGGACTAGCGGTAGCAGATACGCAGTATTTT.

This chain links TRBV19 with TRBJ1-4; possible D gene TRBD1, 5 bases. The CDR3 extends over 17 amino acids. Germline V gives CDR1 LNHDA, CDR2 SQIVND (reference sequence). V lost 5 bases and J 2 bases, leaving 18 bases between the germline ends. The CDR3 here is CASSSRAGKSTNEKLFF. The CDR3 coding sequence is TGTGCCAGTAGTTCCAGGGCAGGAAAGTCTACTAATGAAAAACTGTTTTTT.